This TCR beta chain was captured in a study of radiotherapy plus CTLA-4 blockade in lung cancer. Across the study: 15% to 20% of enrolled patients responded objectively, and approximately 30% had disease control. Study-wide results and caveats: Per reports, early blood T cell clone dynamics, plus interferon-beta, forecast response most strongly. After radiotherapy and ipilimumab, tumor-derived clones expanded in peripheral blood.

Germline trimming cut 4 bases from V and 8 bases from J; bases unmatched to any gene: 5. The CDR3 consists of 12 residues. Germline V gives CDR1 SGHDN, CDR2 FVKESK. This clone has more than one count but fewer than ten. Its cognate antigen is unknown. The study treated chemo-refractory metastatic non-small-cell lung cancer patients with focal radiation plus ipilimumab CTLA-4 blockade. Sequenced by immunoSEQ multiplex PCR; TCRdb stores in-frame clones only, minus some. The sample carries some 87,000 clones, around four fifths recorded once. This sequence joins TRBV14 and TRBJ2-7; 7 nucleotides align to TRBD1. The source material was peripheral blood, sampled from a patient treated with radiotherapy plus ipilimumab. The clonotype originates from a human donor with non-small cell lung cancer that progressed on radiotherapy plus ipilimumab. The CDR3, as DNA: TGTGCCAGCAGCCGAGACAGGGTCAAGCAGTACTTC. This translates into CASSRDRVKQYF.